This T cell receptor (beta chain) was captured in a study of blood T cell repertoires in COVID-19. Study in general: Sites across the United States, Italy and Spain contributed samples from acute and convalescent COVID-19.

Sequencing used immunoSEQ multiplex PCR; TCRdb keeps in-frame clones, though not all of them. The sample gives over 75,000 clones, around three quarters of which show up once; about 8.4% is in the top ten. Germline assignment: CDR1 DFQATT and CDR2 SNEGSKA (reference sequence). The CDR3 is made up of 13 amino acids. The V gene lost 3 bases and the J gene lost 5 bases, with 14 bases spanning the gap. The receptor was isolated from a middle-aged man who had recovered from COVID-19. The source material was peripheral blood. This chain connects TRBV20-1 to TRBJ2-7; a possible D gene is TRBD2 (5 bases). The DNA for the CDR3 is TGCAGTGCTAGTCGGCTAGCTGTGGACGAGCAGTACTTC. Encoded protein: CSASRLAVDEQYF.